This TCR beta chain was sequenced in a study of graft-versus-host responses after intestinal transplantation. As for the study in general: Every recipient had anti-thymocyte globulin induction and around 3 years of tacrolimus plus steroids. Study-wide findings and caveats: The study found high graft-versus-host to host-versus-graft clonal ratios in allografts of patients with graft-donor T cell macrochimerism.

This clone was seen a few times. Its antigen is currently unknown. Germline V gives CDR1 MNHNS, CDR2 SASEGT. This CDR3 contains 14 residues. V shed 4 bases and J shed 5 bases, with 14 bases lying between them. Using immunoSEQ multiplex PCR, the repertoire was profiled, and TCRdb retains in-frame clones only, with some absent. The profile covers more than 95,000 clones, with about nine tenths appearing a single time and approximately 0.17% taken by the ten largest. The TCR originated in a human donor who received an intestinal transplant. The starting material was unstimulated CD4+ T cells sorted from spleen or lymph node cells, obtained before intestinal transplant. The V gene is TRBV6-1, the J gene TRBJ2-5; D may be TRBD2 (5 bases). CDR3 amino acids: CASSVRSGRETQYF. CDR3 in DNA: TGTGCCAGCAGTGTACGAAGCGGCCGGGAGACCCAGTACTTC.